This T cell receptor (beta chain) was sequenced for a study of chemoradiotherapy in HPV16-positive cancers (dated by TCRdb to the early 2020s). For the study in its entirety: Candidate HPV-specific T-cell clones and common TCR motifs were defined through functional T-cell assays on cells from a couple of HPV16-positive patients. Whether T-cell immunity against the HPV oncoproteins E6 and E7 changes during chemoradiotherapy and whether survival is affected by this immunity were examined in the study. The candidate HPV-specific TCRs and motifs were subsequently tracked in TCR repertoires obtained from roughly 85 patients with HPV-related cancers. Paper-wide results and their limitations: In HPV16-positive patients, expansion of HPV-responsive T cells during chemoradiotherapy was associated with improved recurrence-free survival. The functional definition of HPV-specific T cells came from only a couple of HPV16-positive patients, and the survival association was reported for HPV16-positive patients. Expansion of candidate HPV-specific clones and E7-related TCR motifs was observed in the tumor microenvironment during treatment, whereas no such expansion was observed for non-HPV-specific T cells.

Comments on this clone: Its antigen is currently not known. Within one base of it there is no much larger clone, and no base qualities were kept.

The CDR3 covers 13 residues, taking in both the cysteine and the phenylalanine. The retained sequence is limited to the CDR3, 39 bases, with the frame set at the first base. V sheds 3 bases and J sheds 3 bases, leaving 9 bases between their ends. CDR1 ENHRY and CDR2 SYGVKD are derived from the germline V gene. Because repertoires were sampled repeatedly during chemoradiotherapy, clonal expansion in the tumor microenvironment could be followed. Library preparation was by the immunoSEQ multiplex PCR assay. TCRdb provides this immuneACCESS table in a form limited to in-frame rearrangements. Some clones are lacking; in checked studies, under half of them reflect an unresolved V gene, and why the rest are absent is not known. For this sample there are around 40,000 clones; around three quarters appear just once. Of the sample, about 5% is held by the ten largest clones.

This TCR was sampled from a human donor with HPV-associated anogenital cancer. This sample comprised blood, obtained from a patient who underwent chemoradiotherapy. The sequence joins TRBV10-3 to TRBJ2-7; the D gene assignment is ambiguous. CDR3 loop: CAISDLRDYEQYF. The base sequence is TGTGCCATCAGTGACCTCAGAGACTACGAGCAGTACTTC.